One T cell receptor (beta chain) is described in this entry. Its antigen is still unknown. The data were taken from a study of CXCR3-negative and CXCR3-positive naive CD8 T cells. Study-level findings and limits: CXCR3-positive naive cells had TRB CDR3s that were more hydrophobic than CXCR3-negative naive cells had. Naive CXCR3-positive and CXCR3-negative cells shared TRBV-TRBJ usage; memory cells diverged. Memory CD8+ T cell repertoires were far less diverse than both naive subsets. CXCR3 expression dropped partially after cryopreservation, and most assays relied on fresh PBMCs.

CD45RO-CCR7+CD27+CD95- expression identified naive CD8+ T cells. Researchers prepared the TRB cDNA libraries using 5' RACE with UMI labels. TCRdb reanalyzed the 5' RACE reads, giving one entry per CDR3 protein sequence and no DNA. The sample includes about 120,000 distinct CDR3 sequences. This receptor was taken from a human donor in good health. Some clones in this sample may be carry-over from other donors' samples. The sample taken for sequencing was naive CXCR3+ CD8+ T cells from blood. Stated subset: CD45RO-CCR7+CD27+CD95- naive CD8+ T cells expressing CXCR3 (TNR3+).

The CDR3 here is CASRPGTGGWDAEAFF. This chain connects TRBV19 to TRBJ1-1; with no DNA, the TCRdb D assignment of TRBD1 cannot be verified. The CDR3 has 16 residues. Germline-derived CDR1 and CDR2 are LNHDA and SQIVND (reference sequence). Supplemented by reference TRBV19 and TRBJ1-1, the full variable domain reads DGGITQSPKYLFRKEGQNVTLSCEQNLNHDAMYWYRQDPGQGLRLIYYSQIVNDFQKGDIAEGYSVSREKKESFPLTVTSAQKNPTAFYLCASRPGTGGWDAEAFFGQGTRLTVV.